Each of the 16 T cell receptor beta chains below was sequenced from the same sample in a study of blood T cell repertoires in COVID-19. Data came from immunoSEQ multiplex PCR; TCRdb stores just in-frame clones and leaves some out. The sample comprises approximately 81,000 clones, 89% of which are singletons, and approximately 12% rests with the top ten. The material sequenced was peripheral blood. The source of these receptors is a man aged 70-80 years with active or convalescent COVID-19.

V is TRBV9 and J is TRBJ1-1, with D possibly TRBD1 on 5 matching bases. Germline V CDR1 and CDR2: SGDLS, YYNGEE. The CDR3 runs to 14 residues. Trimming shortened V by 2 bases and J by 4 bases, and 12 bases separated the two germline ends. CDR3 protein: CASSVGGTVTEAFF. The CDR3 nucleotides are TGTGCCAGCAGCGTCGGGGGAACAGTCACTGAAGCTTTCTTT.

This clone came up a few times. The rearrangement uses TRBV20-1 and TRBJ1-2; D unresolved. The germline CDR1 and CDR2 sequences are DFQATT and SNEGSKA (reference sequence). The CDR3 sequence is 11 residues long. V shed 4 bases and J shed 4 bases, with 7 bases lying between them. CDR3 loop: CSATGTYGYTF. The CDR3 region has the DNA TGCAGTGCTACAGGTACCTATGGCTACACCTTC.

The V and J genes are TRBV9 and TRBJ2-3; D uncertain. The CDR3 is 14 amino acids. Germline values: CDR1 SGDLS, CDR2 YYNGEE. Between the trimmed V and J ends, which lost 2 bases and 1 base, there was a span of 8 bases. In nucleotides, the CDR3 is TGTGCCAGCAGCGTCGCGAGAGGCACAGATACGCAGTATTTT. It translates to CASSVARGTDTQYF.

The chain couples TRBV7-8 to TRBJ1-1; weak D call: TRBD1 (5 bases). Trimming took off 5 bases at V and 4 bases at J, with 14 bases between the two ends. Germline CDR1 is SGHVS and CDR2 is FQNEAQ. The CDR3 spans 14 residues. This CDR3 is CASSQWTRGTEAFF. For the CDR3, the DNA is TGTGCCAGCAGCCAATGGACACGAGGCACTGAAGCTTTCTTT.

The V call is TRBV5-6, the J call TRBJ1-6; 7 nucleotides agree with TRBD1. CDR1 is SGHDT, CDR2 YYEEEE, per germline. Trimming cost V 7 bases and J 6 bases; bases outside gene matches: 4. The CDR3 contains 13 residues. In DNA form, the CDR3 reads TGTGCCAGCTCCCGGGACAGTAATTCACCCCTCCACTTT. It codes for CASSRDSNSPLHF.

This clone appeared once. The chain recombines TRBV25-1 with TRBJ2-5; 7 nucleotides align to TRBD1. Germline CDR1 and CDR2: MGHDK and SYGVNS. The CDR3 runs 18 residues. The junction had 18 bases not matched to a gene; V was cut back by 3 bases and J by 5 bases. The CDR3 bases are TGTGCCAGCAGTGATCCCTATAGGACAGGATGGTATAGTGAGACCCAGTACTTC. Translation gives CASSDPYRTGWYSETQYF.

The genes are TRBV7-9 and TRBJ2-1; no clear D. This CDR3 has 14 amino acids. CDR1 SEHNR and CDR2 FQNEAQ come from the germline V gene (reference sequence). Trimming stripped 3 bases from V and 3 bases from J, with 9 bases between. The CDR3 loop reads CASSLRPGYNEQFF. CDR3 nucleotide sequence: TGTGCCAGCAGCTTGAGACCAGGCTACAATGAGCAGTTCTTC. Drawing the rest from reference TRBV7-9 and TRBJ2-1, the complete variable domain is DTGVSQNPRHKITKRGQNVTFRCDPISEHNRLYWYRQTLGQGPEFLTYFQNEAQLEKSRLLSDRFSAERPKGSFSTLEIQRTEQGDSAMYLCASSLRPGYNEQFFGPGTRLTVL.

In its sample, this clone was seen a few times. The J gene is TRBJ1-2, the V gene TRBV27; D is possibly TRBD1 (5 bases). CDR3 length: 13 residues. CDR1 and CDR2 (germline): MNHEY, SMNVEV (reference sequence). Trimming shortened V by 5 bases and J by 7 bases, and 14 bases separated the two germline ends. CDR3: CASSPHRISGYTF. CDR3 nucleotides: TGTGCCAGCAGTCCCCACAGGATCTCTGGCTACACCTTC.

This sequence joins TRBV6-2 or TRBV6-3 and TRBJ2-3, with D perhaps matching TRBD2 (7 bases). Germline CDR1 is MNHEY and CDR2 is SVGEGT. V lost 2 bases to trimming and J lost 6 bases, with 15 bases between them. The CDR3 is made up of 15 amino acids. CDR3 sequence: CASSYGEGGLDTQYF. CDR3 in DNA: TGTGCCAGCAGTTACGGGGAGGGGGGCTTGGATACGCAGTATTTT.

The chain combines TRBV6-2 or TRBV6-3 with TRBJ2-3, with D perhaps matching TRBD2 (5 bases). Germline V gene sequence: CDR1 MNHEY, CDR2 SVGEGT. This CDR3 comprises 15 residues. Deletions cut 1 base from V and 0 bases from J, with 8 bases between. The CDR3 DNA reads as TGTGCCAGCAGTTACTGGCGGACTAGCACAGATACGCAGTATTTT. As protein: CASSYWRTSTDTQYF.

This clone was seen a few times. The J gene is TRBJ2-2, the V gene TRBV27; D unresolved. Germline CDR1 is MNHEY and CDR2 is SMNVEV (reference sequence). The CDR3 runs 13 residues. With 6 bases removed from V and 4 bases from J, the gap between germline ends came to 9 bases. The chain's CDR3 is CASRPWLTGELFF. CDR3 in DNA: TGTGCCAGCAGACCCTGGCTCACCGGGGAGCTGTTTTTT.

The J gene is TRBJ1-1, the V gene TRBV15, with 8 bases lining up with TRBD1. Trimming at V came to 5 bases and at J to 1 base, leaving 6 bases not matched to a gene. CDR3 length: 15 residues. Germline V gives CDR1 LNHNV, CDR2 YYDKDF (reference sequence). The CDR3 loop reads CATSADRGKNTEAFF. CDR3 in DNA: TGTGCCACCAGCGCCGACAGGGGCAAGAACACTGAAGCTTTCTTT.

The J gene is TRBJ2-3, the V gene TRBV5-4, with 11 bases identical to TRBD2. CDR3 length: 12 residues. The germline V gene has CDR1 SGHNT and CDR2 YYREEE (reference sequence). Trimming at V came to 4 bases and at J to 11 bases, leaving 3 bases not matched to a gene. The DNA for the CDR3 is TGTGCCAGCAGCCGTAGCGGGGGGGAGCAGTATTTT. This translates into CASSRSGGEQYF.

J is TRBJ1-1 and V is TRBV2, with D possibly matching TRBD1 (5 bases). This CDR3 has 11 residues. Germline V lookup: CDR1 SNHLY, CDR2 FYNNEI. Deletions cut 8 bases from V and 3 bases from J, with 7 bases between. The chain's CDR3 is CASGGDTEAFF. The CDR3, as DNA: TGTGCCAGCGGGGGGGACACTGAAGCTTTCTTT.

The V and J genes are TRBV5-1 and TRBJ2-3, with TRBD2 matching 8 bases. Germline loops: CDR1 SGHRS, CDR2 YFSETQ. The CDR3 runs 17 residues. The V segment lost 1 base and the J segment 2 bases; nucleotides outside the gene matches: 9. DNA for the CDR3: TGCGCCAGCAGCTTGCGATCCATAGCGGGAAACACAGATACGCAGTATTTT. Amino acids: CASSLRSIAGNTDTQYF.

The V call is TRBV27, the J call TRBJ2-1; TRBD1 might be the D (5 bases). V lost 5 bases and J 2 bases, leaving 13 bases between the germline ends. The CDR3 is 15 residues long. Germline lookup yields CDR1 MNHEY and CDR2 SMNVEV (reference sequence). The CDR3 protein is CASSARTPTYNEQFF. CDR3 nucleotide sequence: TGTGCCAGCAGTGCGAGGACACCTACCTACAATGAGCAGTTCTTC.